This T cell receptor beta chain is from a study of cytotoxic CD8 clonotypes in ibrutinib-treated CLL listed by TCRdb under 2021. The study in broad terms: In this cohort, approximately 15 patients were treatment-naive and about a dozen were relapsed/refractory, while fewer than 18 had unmutated IGHV. Responses were partial in 25 or so patients and complete in 2; after median around 66 months follow-up, around 14 stayed in remission and roughly twelve progressed. Samples at response were collected after a median of approximately twelve months of treatment, with a range of roughly 6 to 36 months. An average of 255,043 productive templates and 94,082 productive rearrangements was obtained per sample. Longitudinal samples were available for about 30% of the roughly 90 trial participants. Cryopreserved peripheral blood mononuclear cells were collected before treatment, at response, and at either disease progression or sustained remission. Patients were still on ibrutinib when every remission and progressive disease sample was collected.

The CDR3 numbers 13 residues from cysteine through phenylalanine. The only DNA kept is the CDR3, 39 bases in frame from the first base. V and J lose 1 base and 9 bases, and a span of 10 bases separates them. The germline V gene sets CDR1 to SGHNT and CDR2 to YENEEA. Paper-wide results and their limitations: Clonality increased at ibrutinib response, stayed stable in sustained remission, and fell back toward baseline at progression. Public clonotypes were rare and either shrank or stayed stable during treatment, and the rise in clonality at ibrutinib response reflected expansion of private clonotypes. Sustained-remission and progressing patients did not have matched sampling times, and lymph node repertoires were not examined. Baseline clonality was found to be higher than that of age-matched healthy donors and was strongly correlated with circulating CD8+ T-cell counts.

This clone was observed once. Its antigen specificity is not known. Nothing much larger sits one base from this clone, and base qualities are not available. This specimen's time point label, per the study, means: approximately twelve months on ibrutinib. For TCR beta library preparation, 1.5 to 2 micrograms of genomic DNA was extracted from cryopreserved PBMCs. Longitudinal blood samples from CLL patients on ibrutinib monotherapy underwent high-throughput TCR beta sequencing. The patients took part in an open-label, single-center phase 2 trial of ibrutinib monotherapy. Each clonotype received, on average, about 9.7x coverage in deep resolution sequencing performed on a MiSeq, where the target depth lay between 1 in 1 million and 1 in 200,000 T cells. The immunoSEQ hsTCRB Kit was used to generate TCR beta libraries. In the source study's methods: Data were analyzed with ImmunoSEQ Data Assistant and ImmunoSEQ Analyzer, with V, D and J genes assigned per IMGT definitions. Clonality, which ranges from 0 to 1, was calculated by subtracting the normalized Shannon entropy of productive rearrangement frequencies from one. Only overrepresented clonotypes making up at least 0.05% of each patient's repertoire were included in the public clonotype analysis. Repertoires from roughly 13 age-matched healthy donors in immuneACCESS were used as clonality controls. TCRdb carries this immuneACCESS record with in-frame sequences only. Its versions omit some clonotypes, under half of them owing to an unresolved V gene in the studies checked, with the rest unexplained. V and J calls and clone size come straight from that table; D and trimming were deduced from the DNA. This sample gives about 140,000 clones in total; roughly 77% of them show up just once. The ten largest clones add up to around 30% of the sample.

The sequence joins TRBV11-3 to TRBJ2-4, with the D gene call left open. This TCR was sampled from a human donor with chronic lymphocytic leukemia. Sequenced here: PBMCs, sampled after 12 months of ibrutinib treatment. CDR3 protein: CASSLGNQVIQYF. The nucleotide sequence is TGTGCCAGCAGCTTAGGGAACCAGGTCATTCAGTACTTC.